These T cell receptor beta chains were read from a single sample in a study of shared clonotypes between healthy human individuals. The protocol was immunoSEQ multiplex PCR, while the TCRdb copy is restricted to in-frame clones and leaves out a portion. The sample records 2 million to 2.5 million clones, over 85% being singletons. The sequenced sample was naive CD4+ T cells sorted from blood. These receptors originate from a young man in good health. Each CDR3 is given with its conserved first and last residue. The order of the fields is V gene, clone size, J gene, D gene, CDR3 protein, CDR3 DNA. D genes are given only for firm matches. Not every row has a clone size; where given, it reads once, few, many or a size class.

TRBV30	-	TRBJ2-1	-	CAWSRGSSYNEQFF	TGTGCCTGGAGTCGAGGGAGCTCCTACAATGAGCAGTTCTTC
TRBV7-9	-	TRBJ2-5	-	CASSLAGRVETQYF	TGTGCCAGCAGCTTAGCGGGCAGGGTGGAGACCCAGTACTTC
TRBV19	-	TRBJ1-1	-	CASSIAQSNTEAFF	TGTGCCAGTAGTATCGCGCAGTCGAACACTGAAGCTTTCTTT
TRBV9	-	TRBJ1-1	-	CASSPHSRLNTEAFF	TGTGCCAGCAGCCCCCATTCCCGTCTGAACACTGAAGCTTTCTTT
TRBV6-1	-	TRBJ1-5	-	CASSESRGNQPQHF	TGTGCCAGCAGTGAATCCAGGGGAAATCAGCCCCAGCATTTT
TRBV11-2	-	TRBJ2-2	-	CASSLLLAAGELFF	TGTGCCAGCAGCCTCTTATTGGCGGCCGGGGAGCTGTTTTTT
TRBV19	-	TRBJ1-2	-	CASSISEAYGYTF	TGTGCCAGTAGTATATCAGAAGCGTATGGCTACACCTTC
TRBV30	-	TRBJ1-2	TRBD1	CAWSPKGGGARGYTF	TGTGCCTGGAGTCCAAAAGGGGGCGGTGCAAGGGGCTACACCTTC
TRBV5-1	-	TRBJ1-6	TRBD1	CASSLGTGGVSYSPLHF	TGCGCCAGCAGCCTCGGGACAGGGGGTGTCAGTTATTCACCCCTCCACTTT
TRBV4-1	-	TRBJ2-3	-	CASSQEDQRGTDTQYF	TGCGCCAGCAGCCAAGAGGACCAGCGGGGCACAGATACGCAGTATTTT
TRBV7-2	-	TRBJ2-1	TRBD2	CASSLRLAGGRAVNEQFF	TGTGCCAGCAGCTTAAGGCTAGCGGGAGGGCGGGCCGTCAATGAGCAGTTCTTC
TRBV6-1	-	TRBJ1-1	TRBD1	CASTLEGATEAFF	TGTGCCAGCACCTTGGAGGGGGCGACTGAAGCTTTCTTT
TRBV7-2	-	TRBJ2-2	TRBD1	CASSLWGQANTGELFF	TGTGCCAGCAGCTTATGGGGACAGGCGAACACCGGGGAGCTGTTTTTT
TRBV6-1	-	TRBJ2-7	TRBD1	CASSEGQGAREQYF	TGTGCCAGCAGTGAAGGGCAGGGGGCGCGCGAGCAGTACTTC
TRBV9	-	TRBJ1-6	-	CASSVDPALSSPLHF	TGTGCCAGCAGCGTAGACCCGGCCCTCAGCTCACCCCTCCACTTT
TRBV18	-	TRBJ2-1	TRBD2	CASSPGLVSPNEQFF	TGTGCCAGCTCACCGGGACTAGTGTCCCCTAATGAGCAGTTCTTC
TRBV7-2	-	TRBJ2-7	TRBD1	CASSQGQRNEQYF	TGTGCCAGCAGCCAGGGACAGAGAAACGAGCAGTACTTC
TRBV7-2	-	TRBJ2-7	TRBD2	CASSLRRELEQYF	TGTGCCAGCAGCTTAAGGCGGGAGCTCGAGCAGTACTTC
TRBV6-5	-	TRBJ1-4	-	CASSRLNEKLFF	TGTGCCAGCAGCAGGCTAAATGAAAAACTGTTTTTT
TRBV18	once	TRBJ2-5	-	CASSVQETQYF	TGTGCCAGCTCAGTTCAAGAGACCCAGTACTTC
TRBV6-5	-	TRBJ1-1	TRBD1	CAIIGQGKTEAFF	TGTGCCATTATCGGACAGGGAAAGACTGAAGCTTTCTTT
TRBV7-3	-	TRBJ1-1	TRBD1	CASSLTGGQMNTEAFF	TGTGCCAGCAGCTTAACCGGGGGACAGATGAACACTGAAGCTTTCTTT
TRBV6-6	-	TRBJ1-5	-	CASSSLEGQRNQPQHF	TGTGCCAGCAGCTCCCTAGAAGGACAGCGGAATCAGCCCCAGCATTTT
TRBV5-1	-	TRBJ2-5	TRBD1	CASSLQGNQETQYF	TGCGCCAGCAGCTTACAGGGGAACCAAGAGACCCAGTACTTC
TRBV5-1	-	TRBJ2-7	TRBD2	CASSLTSGTYEQYF	TGCGCCAGCAGCTTAACTAGCGGCACCTACGAGCAGTACTTC
TRBV6-1	-	TRBJ2-7	-	CASSERGWQGEQYF	TGTGCCAGCAGCGAACGGGGCTGGCAGGGCGAGCAGTACTTC
TRBV4-3	-	TRBJ1-2	TRBD1	CASSQEAGGWLIYGYTF	TGCGCCAGCAGCCAAGAGGCAGGGGGCTGGCTGATCTATGGCTACACCTTC
TRBV5-1	-	TRBJ2-5	-	CASSLAGVTREKTQYF	TGCGCCAGCAGCTTGGCGGGGGTGACTAGGGAGAAGACCCAGTACTTC
TRBV9	-	TRBJ1-6	-	CASSASPGSFNSPLHF	TGTGCCAGCAGCGCCTCTCCGGGGTCCTTTAATTCACCCCTCCACTTT
TRBV21-1	once	TRBJ1-5	-	CASSNAGQNSNQPQHF	TGTGCCAGCAGCAACGCCGGACAGAATAGCAATCAGCCCCAGCATTTT
TRBV6-5	-	TRBJ2-7	-	CASVSSWGLEQYF	TGTGCCAGCGTATCCTCGTGGGGTCTCGAGCAGTACTTC
TRBV30	-	TRBJ1-1	TRBD1	CAWDRGNTEAFF	TGTGCCTGGGACAGGGGGAACACTGAAGCTTTCTTT
TRBV9	-	TRBJ1-6	-	CASSEVQGNSPLHF	TGTGCCAGCAGTGAGGTACAGGGAAATTCACCCCTCCACTTT